The 24 T cell receptor beta chains presented below share a single source sample, sequenced in a study of blood T cell repertoires in COVID-19. Profiled with immunoSEQ multiplex PCR; TCRdb holds only in-frame clones, not every one. This table has over 150,000 clones, roughly 80% appearing once. The sequenced material came from PBMCs or T cells enriched from blood (not recorded which). The receptors were sampled from a man aged 35 to 55 who had recovered from COVID-19.

This rearrangement joins TRBV4-3 to TRBJ1-2; D not resolved. Germline CDR1 LGHNA, CDR2 YSLEER. Trimming took off 4 bases at V and 4 bases at J, with 19 bases between the two ends. The CDR3 has 16 residues. The chain's CDR3 is CASSPAETGSLYGYTF. CDR3 in DNA: TGCGCCAGCAGCCCGGCAGAGACTGGATCGCTCTATGGCTACACCTTC.

The J gene is TRBJ1-4, the V gene TRBV4-2, with 7 bases identical to TRBD1. Germline V lookup: CDR1 LGHNA, CDR2 YNFKEQ. V lost 1 base to trimming and J lost 1 base; unmatched junction nucleotides: 9. The CDR3 length is 18 residues. The CDR3 is CASSQGAPRGVTNEKLFF. CDR3 bases: TGTGCCAGCAGCCAAGGGGCGCCCAGGGGGGTAACTAATGAAAAACTGTTTTTT.

V gene TRBV28 combines with J gene TRBJ1-2, with 7 positions matching TRBD1. V lost 5 bases, J lost 8 bases, and 5 bases stayed unmatched. The CDR3 spans 12 residues. Germline CDR1 reads MDHEN; CDR2 reads SYDVKM. The CDR3 DNA sequence: TGTGCCAGCAGTCCGGACAGGCTAGGCTACACCTTC. It specifies CASSPDRLGYTF.

The chain links TRBV5-1 to TRBJ2-1; 9 bases agree with TRBD1. CDR1 and CDR2 (germline): SGHRS, YFSETQ. With 4 bases clipped from V and 0 bases from J, the junction kept 11 bases outside the gene matches. The CDR3 is 18 residues long. The chain's CDR3 is CASSRGQGPSSSYNEQFF. The CDR3 DNA reads as TGCGCCAGCAGCCGCGGACAGGGGCCTTCAAGCTCCTACAATGAGCAGTTCTTC.

Details on this clone: Other DNA sequences in the same sample also yield this CDR3. The J gene is TRBJ1-4, the V gene TRBV5-1; 9 bases agree with TRBD1. CDR1 and CDR2 from the germline V gene are SGHRS and YFSETQ. Trimming at V came to 4 bases and at J to 7 bases, leaving 5 bases not matched to a gene. CDR3 length: 14 residues. The CDR3 nucleotides read TGCGCCAGCAGCCCGGGACAGGGTGGTGAAAAACTGTTTTTT. It encodes CASSPGQGGEKLFF.

The CDR3 DNA reads as TGTGCCAGCAGCTTGGAGGAGCTCAGGGCTGAAGCTTTCTTT. Its translation is CASSLEELRAEAFF. The J gene is TRBJ1-1, the V gene TRBV5-4; tentative D call: TRBD1 (5 bases). The ends were cut back, 0 bases at V and 6 bases at J, with 12 bases in the middle. Germline V lookup: CDR1 SGHNT, CDR2 YYREEE (reference sequence). This CDR3 contains 14 residues.

The chain carries TRBV7-6 and TRBJ2-3; the D gene is possibly TRBD1 (6 bases). The CDR3 contains 20 residues. Germline V gene lookup returns CDR1 SGHVS and CDR2 FNYEAQ. The V end lost 3 bases, the J end lost 5 bases, and 30 bases lay between the germline ends. The CDR3 region is CASSFGIREQGPLDGDTQYF. CDR3 nucleotides: TGTGCCAGCAGCTTTGGTATTAGGGAACAGGGCCCCCTCGATGGAGATACGCAGTATTTT.

The J gene is TRBJ1-1, the V gene TRBV4-2, with 8 bases aligning to TRBD1. The trim removed 4 bases at V and 0 bases at J, leaving 10 bases unmatched. This CDR3 is built from 17 residues. Per germline, CDR1 LGHNA and CDR2 YNFKEQ. Here the CDR3 reads CASSLDRGGPLNTEAFF. The CDR3 DNA follows: TGTGCCAGCAGCCTAGACAGGGGCGGACCTTTGAACACTGAAGCTTTCTTT.

This clone was seen only once. The V call is TRBV9, the J call TRBJ2-1, with 7 bases that match TRBD2. Germline CDR1 and CDR2: SGDLS and YYNGEE. This CDR3 is built from 15 residues. Losses at the gene ends were 4 bases for V and 1 base for J; bases not matched to a gene: 5. The CDR3 DNA reads as TGTGCCAGCAGCCCCACAGCGGGGTCCTACAATGAGCAGTTCTTC. This encodes CASSPTAGSYNEQFF.

This clone was seen only once. The chain couples TRBV4-1 to TRBJ1-1; 7 bases fit TRBD1. Germline CDR1 reads MGHRA; CDR2 reads YSYEKL. With 4 bases clipped from V and 2 bases from J, the junction kept 4 bases outside the gene matches. This CDR3 spans 14 amino acids. The CDR3 region has the DNA TGCGCCAGCAGCCCCAACAGGGGCAACACTGAAGCTTTCTTT. Protein product: CASSPNRGNTEAFF.

The chain has TRBV19 and TRBJ2-1, with TRBD2 identical over 14 bases. The germline V gene encodes CDR1 LNHDA and CDR2 SQIVND (reference sequence). CDR3 length: 18 residues. Trimming removed 3 bases from V and 7 bases from J; junction bases left unmatched: 11. CDR3 coding DNA: TGTGCCAGTAGTATTGGACCGAGGGGGACTAGCGGGAGAAATGAGCAGTTCTTC. Translation gives CASSIGPRGTSGRNEQFF.

This chain connects TRBV11-2 to TRBJ2-7; TRBD1 is a possible D gene (5 bases). Trimming removed 5 bases from V and 2 bases from J, with 16 bases in between. The CDR3 extends over 15 amino acids. The germline V gene encodes CDR1 SGHAT and CDR2 FQNNGV. CDR3 in amino acids: CASSPIQMTAYEQYF. Here the CDR3 DNA reads TGTGCCAGCAGCCCCATCCAAATGACAGCCTACGAGCAGTACTTC.

The rearrangement links TRBV3-1 (or the pseudogene TRBV3-2) to TRBJ2-1; 8 bases are shared with TRBD2. Germline lookup yields CDR1 LGHDT and CDR2 YNNKEL (reference sequence). This CDR3 is 17 amino acids long. The V gene end was trimmed by 0 bases and the J gene end by 5 bases; junction bases not matched to a gene: 9. CDR3 sequence reads: CASSQDRLTGGHNEQFF. The CDR3 DNA reads TGTGCCAGCAGCCAAGATCGTCTAACGGGAGGGCACAATGAGCAGTTCTTC.

As to this clone: A read error may account for a junction end that differs from germline. This chain joins TRBV7-7 and TRBJ2-1; 7 nucleotides line up with TRBD2. Germline V gives CDR1 SSHAT, CDR2 FNYEAQ (reference sequence). The CDR3 contains 18 residues. The DNA for the CDR3 is TGTGCTAGCAGCTCCCTCTTCGGTGTAGCGGGCCGGTACAATGAGCAGTTCTTC. It codes for CASSSLFGVAGRYNEQFF. Drawing the rest from reference TRBV7-7 and TRBJ2-1, the complete variable domain is GAGVSQSPRYKVTKRGQDVTLRCDPISSHATLYWYQQALGQGPEFLTYFNYEAQPDKSGLPSDRFSAERPEGSISTLTIQRTEQRDSAMYRCASSSLFGVAGRYNEQFFGPGTRLTVL.

CDR3 DNA sequence: TGTGCTAGTGGATTAGATGCGGATCAGCCCCAGCATTTT. Its protein is CASGLDADQPQHF. This chain joins TRBV12-5 and TRBJ1-5; D gene unclear. The CDR3 covers 13 residues. CDR1 LGHNT and CDR2 FRNRAP come from the germline V gene. Trimming took off 6 bases at V and 5 bases at J, with 11 bases between the two ends.

This clone was picked up one time. The rearrangement joins TRBV11-2 to TRBJ2-2, with 8 positions matching TRBD1. V shed 0 bases, J shed 8 bases, and the junction held 5 bases outside the gene matches. The CDR3 covers 15 residues. CDR1 and CDR2 from the germline V gene are SGHAT and FQNNGV. The CDR3 loop reads CASSLETGANGELFF. CDR3 sequence (DNA): TGTGCCAGCAGCTTAGAGACAGGGGCTAATGGGGAGCTGTTTTTT.

V is TRBV4-3 and J is TRBJ2-5; TRBD2 agrees at 10 bases. Trimming removed 0 bases from V and 6 bases from J; junction bases left unmatched: 4. Germline values: CDR1 LGHNA, CDR2 YSLEER. The length of the CDR3 is 15 residues. CDR3 loop: CASSQESGRGQTQYF. CDR3 coding DNA: TGCGCCAGCAGCCAAGAGAGCGGGAGGGGACAGACCCAGTACTTC.

This clone came up a few times. CDR3 amino acids: CASSSRTGTGIEEKLFF. The CDR3 DNA reads as TGTGCCAGCAGCTCGCGGACAGGGACGGGCATAGAGGAAAAACTGTTTTTT. This chain uses TRBV13 with TRBJ1-4, with 8 bases aligning to TRBD1. After removal of 4 bases from V and 8 bases from J, the junction contained 15 bases not matched to a gene. Germline loops: CDR1 PRHDT, CDR2 FYEKMQ (reference sequence). CDR3 length: 17 residues.

This clone showed up just once. The chain has TRBV5-6 and TRBJ1-1; TRBD1 is a possible D gene (6 bases). CDR3 length: 16 residues. The V gene lost 4 bases and the J gene lost 0 bases, with 16 bases spanning the gap. CDR1 and CDR2 from the germline V gene are SGHDT and YYEEEE. DNA of the CDR3: TGTGCCAGCAGCCAACTCGCACAGGGTCTGAACACTGAAGCTTTCTTT. It translates to CASSQLAQGLNTEAFF.

The sample holds a few counts of this clone. The V and J genes are TRBV5-4 and TRBJ1-6; 8 bases match TRBD1. Germline V gene lookup returns CDR1 SGHNT and CDR2 YYREEE (reference sequence). Trimming cost V 2 bases and J 6 bases; bases outside gene matches: 7. The CDR3 loop spans 16 amino acids. CDR3: CASSLPGQGVNSPLHF. The DNA of the CDR3 is TGTGCCAGCAGCTTACCTGGACAGGGAGTTAATTCACCCCTCCACTTT. The full variable domain, its missing parts supplied by reference TRBV5-4 and TRBJ1-6, is ETGVTQSPTHLIKTRGQQVTLRCSSQSGHNTVSWYQQALGQGPQFIFQYYREEENGRGNFPPRFSGLQFPNYSSELNVNALELDDSALYLCASSLPGQGVNSPLHFGNGTRLTVT.

V gene TRBV11-3 combines with J gene TRBJ2-1; TRBD2 aligns across 8 bases. The CDR3 has 16 residues. Losses at the gene ends were 5 bases for V and 8 bases for J; bases not matched to a gene: 14. Germline lookup yields CDR1 SGHNT and CDR2 YENEEA. The CDR3: CASSRYSGREVDEQFF. The CDR3 nucleotides read TGTGCCAGCAGCCGATATTCCGGGCGGGAGGTAGATGAGCAGTTCTTC.

The J gene is TRBJ2-3, the V gene TRBV24-1; D may be TRBD2 (6 bases). CDR1 KGHDR and CDR2 SFDVKD come from the germline V gene. The V and J ends lost 2 bases and 9 bases respectively, with 14 bases between them. The CDR3 is 14 amino acids. CDR3 nucleotides: TGTGCCACCAGTGATTCGCCCGGGAGCGAGACGCAGTATTTT. It specifies CATSDSPGSETQYF.

The chain links TRBV4-1 to TRBJ2-5; 8 bases match TRBD1. CDR1 and CDR2 (germline): MGHRA, YSYEKL. J was trimmed by 4 bases and V by 2 bases; bases with no gene match: 9. The CDR3 loop spans 16 amino acids. The CDR3, as DNA: TGCGCCAGCAGCCAATATCCGACAGGGGCAGGAGAGACCCAGTACTTC. The encoded protein is CASSQYPTGAGETQYF.

V usage is TRBV29-1 and J usage is TRBJ2-1, with 7 positions matching TRBD1. The CDR3 contains 18 residues. The germline gives CDR1 SQVTM, CDR2 ANQGSEA. J lost 0 bases, V lost 0 bases, and 11 bases had no gene match. The CDR3 nucleotides read TGCAGCGTTGAAGATGAGTTCGTGGGGGACAGCTCCTACAATGAGCAGTTCTTC. Translated: CSVEDEFVGDSSYNEQFF.